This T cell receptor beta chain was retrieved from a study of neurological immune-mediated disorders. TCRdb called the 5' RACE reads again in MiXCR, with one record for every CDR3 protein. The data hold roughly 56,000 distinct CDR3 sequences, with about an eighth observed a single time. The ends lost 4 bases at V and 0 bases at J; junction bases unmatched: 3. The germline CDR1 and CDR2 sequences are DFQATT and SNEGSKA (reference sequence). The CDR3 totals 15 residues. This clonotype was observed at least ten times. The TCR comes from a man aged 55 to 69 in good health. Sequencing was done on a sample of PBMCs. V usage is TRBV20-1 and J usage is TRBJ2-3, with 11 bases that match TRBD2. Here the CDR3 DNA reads TGCAGTGCTAAGGGACTAGCGGATAGCACAGATACGCAGTATTTT. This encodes CSAKGLADSTDTQYF.